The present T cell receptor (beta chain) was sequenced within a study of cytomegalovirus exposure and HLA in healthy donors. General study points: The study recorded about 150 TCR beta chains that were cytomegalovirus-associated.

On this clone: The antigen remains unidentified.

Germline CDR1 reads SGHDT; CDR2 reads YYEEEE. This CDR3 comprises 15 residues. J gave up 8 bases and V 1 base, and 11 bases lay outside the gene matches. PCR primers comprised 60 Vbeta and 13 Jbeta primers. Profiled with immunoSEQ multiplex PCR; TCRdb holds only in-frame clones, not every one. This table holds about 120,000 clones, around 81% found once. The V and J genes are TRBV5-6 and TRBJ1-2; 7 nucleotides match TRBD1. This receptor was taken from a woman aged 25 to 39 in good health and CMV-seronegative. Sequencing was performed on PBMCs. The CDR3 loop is CASSLPAGGFGGYTF. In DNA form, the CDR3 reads TGTGCCAGCAGCTTGCCCGCAGGGGGTTTCGGAGGCTACACCTTC.